The sequence of this T cell receptor beta chain was determined in a study of shared clonotypes between healthy human individuals (dated by TCRdb to about 2020). Notes on the research overall: The cohort comprised a couple of women and three men aged 18 to 49 years. For each donor, CD4 naive and CD4 memory were each given three plates, CD8 naive was given two plates, and CD8 memory was given one plate. Each donor's leukapheresis produced roughly between roughly 0.85 and 9.5 billion PBMCs. Libraries were prepared and TCR repertoires were sequenced by different laboratories using diverse techniques, in order to increase sequencing depth and limit assay-specific biases. To estimate repertoire size and how much clonotype sharing occurs between individuals, the study deeply sequenced the blood TCR repertoires of five healthy adults.

TCR CDR3 regions were amplified from genomic DNA by multiplex PCR using the deep immunoSEQ assay. Genomic DNA extracted from each cell subset was distributed evenly over all wells of several immunoSEQ 96-well plates, and each plate served as one replicate. For sorted subsets, around 200 ng genomic DNA, equal to approximately 30,000 T cell genomes, was loaded into each replicate PCR. Purified libraries were measured with a Qubit 3.0 fluorometer, size-checked on a Bioanalyzer 2100, and measured again with the KAPA Library Quantification kit. Every immunoSEQ 96-well plate was sequenced on a separate single-read 150-cycle Illumina NextSeq 550 flow cell. The paper's data handling went like this. Because the immunoSEQ output included only junctional sequences and no quality scores, the filtering could not be the same as the filtering used for full-length reads. To assign V/J genes and CDR3, sequences were annotated using PyIR, a Python wrapper for IgBLAST v1.9, with IMGT germline references. Reads were removed for weak V/J assignments (E-value above 1e-6), missing CDR3, stop codons, out-of-frame junctions, or ambiguous translated residues. V3J clonotypes were defined as sequences sharing an identical inferred V gene, J gene, and CDR3 amino acid sequence. Percentage overlap between repertoires was calculated by dividing the number of shared unique clonotypes by the size of the smaller repertoire. Richness of each repertoire was evaluated using RTK rarefaction, the Chao1 estimator, and Recon v2.1 estimates of unobserved clonotypes. Generation probabilities for all TCRbeta clonotypes obtained by the gDNA method from a handful of donors were computed using OLGA. The table was pulled from immuneACCESS by TCRdb, which kept in-frame rearrangements only. Such tables lose some clones; where checked, under half of the loss comes from unresolved V genes, and the rest has no known cause. Clonal size and the V and J genes are those of that table, whereas D and trimming came from the DNA. The sample table contains roughly 2.1 million clones; only one count was recorded for about 92% of them. Roughly 1.8% of the sample lies in the top ten.

Study-wide findings and limitations: Sampling was restricted to blood, and TCR repertoires in tissues likely differ from the TCR repertoires found in blood. Naive subsets generally had larger estimated clonotype richness than memory subsets did. Because the study included only a small number of donors, the genetic and exposure-history diversity represented was limited. Incomplete sequencing was indicated by rarefaction of sorted-subset datasets, despite the large sequencing depth. Based on pairwise subsampling, the degree of clonotype sharing among donors was expected to be affected by sequencing depth. Approximately 5% of naive CD4, more than 3% of naive CD8, roughly 2.4% of memory CD4, and roughly 0.4% of memory CD8 clonotypes were shared across several donors. Compared with non-shared clonotypes, clonotypes shared by all four sorted-subset donors had higher generation probabilities.

Concerning this clone itself: Its antigen is currently not known. No much larger clonotype is one base removed from it; base qualities were not supplied.

Including the terminal cysteine and phenylalanine, the CDR3 comprises 14 residues. Only the CDR3 DNA stays, 42 bases, in frame from base 1. Relative to germline, V is 7 bases shorter and J is 0 bases shorter, with 13 bases between their ends. Via the germline V gene (reference sequence), CDR1 is MNHEY and CDR2 SMNVEV. CD8 naive samples consisted of CD45RO-negative cells that were positively selected for CCR7, yielding a CD45RA+CCR7+ population without TemRA cells. Donors were healthy HIV-negative adults with no recently reported acute infections or vaccinations. Every donor was a Caucasian adult living in Nashville, Tennessee, USA. Blood was obtained by leukapheresis, after which PBMCs were separated by Ficoll-Histopaque density gradient centrifugation and cryopreserved in liquid nitrogen vapor phase. Analytical flow cytometry was used to check the purity and quantity of each magnetically sorted T cell population. From each sorted fraction, genomic DNA was isolated and quantified by UV absorbance on a Nanodrop 2000c.

Sequencing was done on a sample of naive CD8+ T cells from PBMCs. What the cell subset or site label conveys for this sample: CD45RA+CCR7+. The origin of this receptor is a man aged 18 to 30 in good health. Some clones in this sample may be carry-over from other donors' samples. The V and J genes are TRBV27 and TRBJ2-7; the D gene is unclear. The CDR3 region reads CASMLLGDSYEQYF. In nucleotides, the sequence is TGTGCCAGCATGCTCTTGGGCGACTCCTACGAGCAGTACTTC.